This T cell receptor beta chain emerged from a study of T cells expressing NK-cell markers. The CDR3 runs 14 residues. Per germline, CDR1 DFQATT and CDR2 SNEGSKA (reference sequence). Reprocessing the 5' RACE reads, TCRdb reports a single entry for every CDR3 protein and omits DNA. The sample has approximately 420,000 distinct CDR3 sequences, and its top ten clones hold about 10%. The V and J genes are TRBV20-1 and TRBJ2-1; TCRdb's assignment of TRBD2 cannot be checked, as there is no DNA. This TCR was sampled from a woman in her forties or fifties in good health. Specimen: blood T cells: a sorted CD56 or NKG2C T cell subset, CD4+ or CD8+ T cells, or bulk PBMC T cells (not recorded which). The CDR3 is CSAPRLGLDNEQFF.